This paragraph reports one T cell receptor (beta chain). The target antigen is unknown. This record belongs to a study of PD-1 blockade in classical Hodgkin lymphoma. Across the whole study: Nivolumab 3 mg/kg was given intravenously every 2 weeks.

The table came from immunoSEQ multiplex PCR; TCRdb's copy has only in-frame clones and leaves some out. This table holds about 98,000 clones, roughly 80% found once. General study results and limits: The baseline diversity of complete responders showed similarity to that of newly diagnosed patients. The drivers behind the repertoire differences, possibly disease activity or prior therapy, remain undefined. By C4D1, diversity of CD4+ TCRs had risen significantly, whereas that of CD8+ TCRs had not.

Brentuximab vedotin exposure varied among the patients, all of whom had relapsed after autologous stem cell transplantation. CDR1 and CDR2 (germline): SGDLS, YYNGEE. The V gene end was trimmed by 0 bases and the J gene end by 4 bases; junction bases not matched to a gene: 10. This CDR3 is built from 18 residues. The chain has TRBV9 and TRBJ2-1, with 10 nucleotides matching TRBD2. The source material was peripheral blood mononuclear cells (PBMCs), sampled before the second cycle of nivolumab. This TCR was recovered from a human donor with classical Hodgkin lymphoma. The CDR3 is CASSVDPSGRGGYNEQFF. The CDR3 region has the DNA TGTGCCAGCAGCGTAGACCCTAGCGGGAGAGGGGGATACAATGAGCAGTTCTTC.